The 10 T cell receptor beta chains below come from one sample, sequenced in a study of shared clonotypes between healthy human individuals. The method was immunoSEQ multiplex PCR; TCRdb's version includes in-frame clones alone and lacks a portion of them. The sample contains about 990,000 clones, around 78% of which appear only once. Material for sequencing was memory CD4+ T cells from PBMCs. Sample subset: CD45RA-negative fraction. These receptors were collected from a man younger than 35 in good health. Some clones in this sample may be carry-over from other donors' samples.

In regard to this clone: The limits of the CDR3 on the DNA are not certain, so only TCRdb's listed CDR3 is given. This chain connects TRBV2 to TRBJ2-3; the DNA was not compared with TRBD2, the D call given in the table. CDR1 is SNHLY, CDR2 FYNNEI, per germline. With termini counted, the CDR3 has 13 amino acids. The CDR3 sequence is CASSDVAGGTPPF.

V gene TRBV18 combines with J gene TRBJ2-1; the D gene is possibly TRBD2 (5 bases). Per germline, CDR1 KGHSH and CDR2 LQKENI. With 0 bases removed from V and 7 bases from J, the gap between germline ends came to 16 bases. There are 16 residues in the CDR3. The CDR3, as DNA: TGTGCCAGCTCACCACCGCGGGCGGGCGGTGGGAATGAGCAGTTCTTC. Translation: CASSPPRAGGGNEQFF.

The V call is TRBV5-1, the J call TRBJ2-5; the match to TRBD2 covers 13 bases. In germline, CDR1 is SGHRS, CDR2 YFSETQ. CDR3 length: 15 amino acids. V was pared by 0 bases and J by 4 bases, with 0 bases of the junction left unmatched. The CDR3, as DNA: TGCGCCAGCAGCTTGGGACTAGCGGGAGGAGAGACCCAGTACTTC. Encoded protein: CASSLGLAGGETQYF.

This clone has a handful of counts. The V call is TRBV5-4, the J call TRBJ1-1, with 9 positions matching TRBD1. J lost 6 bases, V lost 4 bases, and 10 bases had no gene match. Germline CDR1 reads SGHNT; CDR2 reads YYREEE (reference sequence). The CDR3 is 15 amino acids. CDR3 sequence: CASSHRDRVDAEAFF. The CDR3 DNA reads TGTGCCAGCAGCCATCGGGACAGGGTTGATGCTGAAGCTTTCTTT. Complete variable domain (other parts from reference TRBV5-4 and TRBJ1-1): ETGVTQSPTHLIKTRGQQVTLRCSSQSGHNTVSWYQQALGQGPQFIFQYYREEENGRGNFPPRFSGLQFPNYSSELNVNALELDDSALYLCASSHRDRVDAEAFFGQGTRLTVV.

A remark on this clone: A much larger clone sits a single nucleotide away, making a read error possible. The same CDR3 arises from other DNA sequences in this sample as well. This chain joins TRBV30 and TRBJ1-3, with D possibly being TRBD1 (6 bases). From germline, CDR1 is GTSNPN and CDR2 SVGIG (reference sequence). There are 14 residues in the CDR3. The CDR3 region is CAWSWGLSGNTIYF. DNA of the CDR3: TGTGCCTGGAGTTGGGGGCTCTCTGGGAACACCATATATTTT.

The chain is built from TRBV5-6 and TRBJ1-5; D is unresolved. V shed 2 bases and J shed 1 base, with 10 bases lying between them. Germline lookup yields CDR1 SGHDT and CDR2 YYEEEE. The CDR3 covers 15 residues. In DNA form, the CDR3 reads TGTGCCAGCAGCTTTGGACCCTTGAGCAATCAGCCCCAGCATTTT. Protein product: CASSFGPLSNQPQHF.

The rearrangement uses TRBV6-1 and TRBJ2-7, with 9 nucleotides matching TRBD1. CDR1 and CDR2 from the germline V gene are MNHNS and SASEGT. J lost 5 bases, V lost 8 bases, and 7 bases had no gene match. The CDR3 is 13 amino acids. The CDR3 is CASRTGVRNEQYF. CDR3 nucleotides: TGTGCCAGCCGGACAGGGGTGAGGAACGAGCAGTACTTC.

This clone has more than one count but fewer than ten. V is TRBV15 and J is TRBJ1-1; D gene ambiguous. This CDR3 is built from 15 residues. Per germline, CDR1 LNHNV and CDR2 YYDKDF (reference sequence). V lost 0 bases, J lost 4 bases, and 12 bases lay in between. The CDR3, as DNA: TGTGCCACCAGCAGAGATGGCGGTGAAGGCACTGAAGCTTTCTTT. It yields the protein CATSRDGGEGTEAFF.

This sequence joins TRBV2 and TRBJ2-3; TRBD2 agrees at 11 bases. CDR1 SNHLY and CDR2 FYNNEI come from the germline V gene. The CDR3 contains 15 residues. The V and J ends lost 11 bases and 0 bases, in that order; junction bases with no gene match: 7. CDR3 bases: TGTGCCGCTGGGACTAGCGGAGGGAGCACAGATACGCAGTATTTT. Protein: CAAGTSGGSTDTQYF.

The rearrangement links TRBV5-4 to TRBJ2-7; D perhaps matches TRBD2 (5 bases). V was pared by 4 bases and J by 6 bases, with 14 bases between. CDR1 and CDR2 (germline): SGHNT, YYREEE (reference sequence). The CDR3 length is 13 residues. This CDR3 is CASSLRGVGEQYF. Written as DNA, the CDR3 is TGTGCCAGCAGCCTACGGGGAGTAGGCGAGCAGTACTTC.